Each of the 25 T cell receptor beta chains below was sequenced from the same sample in a study of cytomegalovirus exposure and HLA in healthy donors. In the PCR, 60 Vbeta and 13 Jbeta primers were used. Here immunoSEQ multiplex PCR was the method, and the copy in TCRdb shows in-frame clones only, minus some. The data show around 120,000 clones, 70% to 80% seen once. What was sequenced was PBMCs. The source is a female donor in good health and CMV-seropositive.

The chain combines TRBV7-9 with TRBJ1-6, with TRBD1 identical over 9 bases. The CDR3 is made up of 14 amino acids. Looked up from germline, CDR1 is SEHNR and CDR2 is FQNEAQ (reference sequence). Trimming cost V 3 bases and J 13 bases; bases outside gene matches: 7. In DNA form, the CDR3 reads TGTGCCAGCAGCTTGGGACAGGGACTATTCCCCCTCCACTTT. Its protein is CASSLGQGLFPLHF.

The V call is TRBV7-9, the J call TRBJ2-2, with 14 positions matching TRBD2. Germline assignment: CDR1 SEHNR and CDR2 FQNEAQ (reference sequence). CDR3 length: 17 amino acids. J was trimmed by 4 bases and V by 4 bases; bases with no gene match: 5. The CDR3 loop reads CASSYGLAGGRTGELFF. The CDR3 nucleotides are TGTGCCAGCAGCTACGGACTAGCGGGGGGACGCACCGGGGAGCTGTTTTTT.

V gene TRBV10-3 combines with J gene TRBJ2-6; 8 bases fit TRBD1. The length of the CDR3 is 15 residues. Germline V gene data show CDR1 as ENHRY and CDR2 as SYGVKD. The ends lost 4 bases at V and 4 bases at J; junction bases unmatched: 3. Here the CDR3 DNA reads TGTGCCATCAGTGGAAGGACAGGGGGGGCCAACGTCCTGACTTTC. The encoded protein is CAISGRTGGANVLTF.

This clone was seen a few times. V usage is TRBV27 and J usage is TRBJ2-1; TRBD2 is a possible D gene (6 bases). This CDR3 spans 12 amino acids. Germline V CDR1 and CDR2: MNHEY, SMNVEV (reference sequence). Between the trimmed V and J ends, which lost 5 bases and 6 bases, there was a span of 8 bases. The CDR3 is CASSRRGNEQFF. The DNA for the CDR3 is TGTGCCAGCAGTCGGAGGGGCAATGAGCAGTTCTTC.

The gene calls are TRBV30 and TRBJ1-5; D remains ambiguous. Germline V CDR1 and CDR2: GTSNPN, SVGIG (reference sequence). The CDR3 consists of 15 residues. V lost 2 bases, J lost 2 bases, and 13 bases lay in between. Here the CDR3 reads CAWSREQAGNQPQHF. The CDR3 DNA follows: TGTGCCTGGAGTCGGGAACAAGCGGGCAATCAGCCCCAGCATTTT.

This chain links TRBV5-1 with TRBJ1-2, with 11 positions matching TRBD1. J gave up 8 bases and V 4 bases, and 7 bases lay outside the gene matches. The CDR3 sequence is 14 residues long. Germline V gene sequence: CDR1 SGHRS, CDR2 YFSETQ. The CDR3 DNA follows: TGCGCCAGCAGCCCGGGGGACAGGGGGGACGGCTACACCTTC. Translated: CASSPGDRGDGYTF.

V is TRBV19 and J is TRBJ1-4, with TRBD1 identical over 8 bases. Per germline, CDR1 LNHDA and CDR2 SQIVND (reference sequence). The CDR3 consists of 16 residues. Losses at the gene ends were 5 bases for V and 8 bases for J; bases not matched to a gene: 13. CDR3 DNA: TGTGCCAGTAGTTCCAACCTCGGACAGGGAGGGGAAAAACTGTTTTTT. This translates into CASSSNLGQGGEKLFF.

This CDR3 is CASSRVQGPREQYF. In DNA, the CDR3 is TGCGCCAGCAGCCGGGTACAGGGGCCCCGCGAGCAGTACTTC. The chain combines TRBV4-1 with TRBJ2-7, with TRBD1 matching over 7 bases. CDR1 and CDR2 (germline): MGHRA, YSYEKL. The ends lost 4 bases at V and 6 bases at J; junction bases unmatched: 9. The CDR3 runs 14 residues.

This chain links TRBV19 with TRBJ1-5, with D unclear. V lost 3 bases to trimming and J lost 11 bases, with 29 bases between them. The CDR3 has 18 residues. Germline assignment: CDR1 LNHDA and CDR2 SQIVND (reference sequence). The CDR3 DNA sequence: TGTGCCAGTAGTATGAGGGCAGGCCAATTAGTTCAATCCTCGGCCCAGCATTTT. Its translation: CASSMRAGQLVQSSAQHF. Looking up the rest from reference TRBV19 and TRBJ1-5 gives the full variable domain: DGGITQSPKYLFRKEGQNVTLSCEQNLNHDAMYWYRQDPGQGLRLIYYSQIVNDFQKGDIAEGYSVSREKKESFPLTVTSAQKNPTAFYLCASSMRAGQLVQSSAQHFGDGTRLSIL.

The chain has TRBV6-5 and TRBJ1-3, with D uncertain. The CDR3 sequence is 16 residues long. In germline, CDR1 is MNHEY, CDR2 SVGAGI. Between the trimmed V and J ends, which lost 4 bases and 0 bases, there was a span of 13 bases. As DNA, the CDR3 is TGTGCCAGCAGTTCCTCCGGGGTCTTCTCTGGAAACACCATATATTTT. The encoded protein is CASSSSGVFSGNTIYF.

The chain uses TRBV7-3 and TRBJ2-1, with 15 bases matching TRBD2. Per the germline V gene, CDR1 is SGHTA and CDR2 is FQGTGA. The CDR3 is 17 residues long. The V segment lost 5 bases and the J segment 2 bases; nucleotides outside the gene matches: 4. The CDR3 bases are TGTGCCAGCAGCGCCGGGACTAGCGGGGGGCCCTACAATGAGCAGTTCTTC. Translation: CASSAGTSGGPYNEQFF.

V and J are TRBV11-2 and TRBJ2-7, with D possibly TRBD2 on 5 matching bases. The ends were cut back, 1 base at V and 2 bases at J, with 15 bases in the middle. Germline values: CDR1 SGHAT, CDR2 FQNNGV. The CDR3 consists of 16 residues. The CDR3 sequence is CASSLVGSGGPYEQYF. The CDR3 nucleotides read TGTGCCAGCAGCTTAGTAGGGTCGGGCGGGCCCTACGAGCAGTACTTC.

The J gene is TRBJ2-7, the V gene TRBV29-1; 8 bases align to TRBD1. Per germline, CDR1 SQVTM and CDR2 ANQGSEA. J gave up 2 bases and V 7 bases, and 7 bases lay outside the gene matches. The CDR3 length is 13 residues. CDR3 sequence: CSAVGQGTYEQYF. As DNA, the CDR3 is TGCAGCGCCGTCGGACAGGGCACCTACGAGCAGTACTTC.

This clone showed up just a few times. The chain has TRBV11-1 and TRBJ1-1; 7 bases are shared with TRBD1. Germline loops: CDR1 SGHAT, CDR2 FQDESV (reference sequence). V lost 5 bases, J lost 2 bases, and 5 bases stayed unmatched. This CDR3 spans 14 amino acids. This chain's CDR3 is CASSQQGTNTEAFF. The CDR3 nucleotides read TGTGCCAGCAGCCAACAGGGGACAAACACTGAAGCTTTCTTT. The complete variable domain, with remaining parts taken from reference TRBV11-1 and TRBJ1-1, reads EAEVAQSPRYKITEKSQAVAFWCDPISGHATLYWYRQILGQGPELLVQFQDESVVDDSQLPKDRFSAERLKGVDSTLKIQPAELGDSAMYLCASSQQGTNTEAFFGQGTRLTVV.

This clone has only a few counts. The chain carries TRBV25-1 and TRBJ1-2, with 7 bases that match TRBD1. V was clipped by 4 bases and J by 2 bases; unmatched bases: 4. The CDR3 contains 14 residues. The germline V gene encodes CDR1 MGHDK and CDR2 SYGVNS. Written as DNA, the CDR3 is TGTGCCAGCAGTGTAGAGACAGGGAACTATGGCTACACCTTC. Encoded protein: CASSVETGNYGYTF.

The rearrangement joins TRBV4-1 to TRBJ1-1; D ambiguous. Trimming took 5 bases from V and 4 from J, leaving 17 bases between them. CDR3 length: 15 amino acids. Germline CDR1 and CDR2: MGHRA and YSYEKL. CDR3 in amino acids: CASSSDSRVTTEAFF. The CDR3 DNA reads as TGCGCCAGCAGCTCCGATTCCCGGGTGACCACTGAAGCTTTCTTT.

The chain combines TRBV5-1 with TRBJ2-2, with D possibly TRBD1 on 5 matching bases. Germline CDR1 is SGHRS and CDR2 is YFSETQ. Deletions cut 2 bases from V and 4 bases from J, with 12 bases between. The CDR3 contains 15 residues. The CDR3 sequence is CASSFGASGTGELFF. The CDR3 DNA sequence: TGCGCCAGCAGCTTTGGGGCCAGTGGCACCGGGGAGCTGTTTTTT.

The V gene is TRBV5-1, the J gene TRBJ2-7; 8 nucleotides line up with TRBD2. In germline, CDR1 is SGHRS, CDR2 YFSETQ. The CDR3 is 15 residues long. V dropped 1 base and J dropped 6; count of bases not matched to a gene: 9. The CDR3 nucleotides are TGCGCCAGCAGCTTGTTTCCGGGAGGGCCCTCCGAGCAGTACTTC. This codes for CASSLFPGGPSEQYF. Variable domain in full (rest from reference TRBV5-1 and TRBJ2-7): KAGVTQTPRYLIKTRGQQVTLSCSPISGHRSVSWYQQTPGQGLQFLFEYFSETQRNKGNFPGRFSGRQFSNSRSEMNVSTLELGDSALYLCASSLFPGGPSEQYFGPGTRLTVT.

This chain joins TRBV10-3 and TRBJ1-1; D is possibly TRBD1 (6 bases). Germline CDR1 and CDR2: ENHRY and SYGVKD. The CDR3 covers 13 residues. V lost 7 bases and J 1 base, leaving 10 bases between the germline ends. The CDR3 sequence: CAITPGQNTEAFF. The CDR3 DNA is TGTGCCATCACCCCGGGACAGAACACTGAAGCTTTCTTT.

This clone was seen only a few times. The chain uses TRBV4-2 and TRBJ2-3, with D possibly TRBD2 on 6 matching bases. The V and J ends lost 0 bases and 4 bases respectively, with 11 bases between them. The CDR3 contains 15 residues. CDR1 is LGHNA and CDR2 is YNFKEQ in the germline V gene. This CDR3 is CASSQDLLASDTQYF. The CDR3 DNA reads TGTGCCAGCAGCCAAGATCTGCTAGCGTCAGATACGCAGTATTTT.

The genes are TRBV27 and TRBJ2-1; 12 nucleotides agree with TRBD2. CDR1 and CDR2 (germline): MNHEY, SMNVEV (reference sequence). The CDR3 extends over 17 amino acids. After removal of 4 bases from V and 4 bases from J, the junction contained 8 bases not matched to a gene. The CDR3 DNA reads as TGTGCCAGCAGTTACCTAGCGGGAGGGGTATTTTACAATGAGCAGTTCTTC. Protein sequence: CASSYLAGGVFYNEQFF.

The chain has TRBV30 and TRBJ1-1; D not certain. The CDR3 is 12 residues long. V dropped 0 bases and J dropped 10 bases, with 12 bases sitting between them. Germline V gene lookup returns CDR1 GTSNPN and CDR2 SVGIG (reference sequence). CDR3 amino acids: CAWSVPQGGAFF. The CDR3 DNA follows: TGTGCCTGGAGTGTACCACAAGGAGGAGCTTTCTTT.

The chain carries TRBV4-1 and TRBJ2-1; possibly TRBD2 for D (6 bases). This CDR3 region has 13 residues. The V gene's germline CDR1 is MGHRA and CDR2 YSYEKL. V dropped 1 base and J dropped 8 bases, with 9 bases sitting between them. The chain's CDR3 is CASSQGWGDEQFF. For the CDR3, the DNA is TGCGCCAGCAGCCAAGGCTGGGGGGATGAGCAGTTCTTC.

The V call is TRBV5-5, the J call TRBJ1-2; D is uncertain. The CDR3 has 14 amino acids. V was cut by 4 bases and J by 2 bases, with 12 bases left in between. Germline V CDR1 and CDR2: SGHKS, YYEKEE (reference sequence). The CDR3 DNA reads as TGTGCCAGCAGCCAAAACCAGAACAACTATGGCTACACCTTC. Translation gives CASSQNQNNYGYTF.

This CDR3 is CASSLGAHRELFF. Here the CDR3 DNA reads TGTGCCAGCAGCTTAGGGGCCCACCGGGAGCTGTTTTTT. This sequence joins TRBV7-8 and TRBJ2-2, with D hard to call. This CDR3 is built from 13 residues. With 1 base removed from V and 9 bases from J, the gap between germline ends came to 9 bases. Germline CDR1 reads SGHVS; CDR2 reads FQNEAQ.